This T cell receptor (beta chain) was sequenced for a study of blood T cells in healthy people across ages. Study-wide findings and caveats: Long-lived donors exceeded aged donors in naive CD4+ cells and diversity.

Primed by a sample-barcoded 5' primer and a J-beta primer mix, a second PCR proceeded for about 7 to 11 cycles. TCRdb reanalysed the 5' RACE reads using MiXCR and keeps one entry per CDR3 protein. This sample carries 600,000 to 1,000,000 distinct CDR3 sequences, around a quarter of them seen once, and the ten largest clones take roughly 3.8%. The germline V and J ends were trimmed by 2 bases and 0 bases, with 11 bases remaining between them. The CDR3 length is 15 residues. Germline V gene sequence: CDR1 DFQATT, CDR2 SNEGSKA (reference sequence). Of note for this clonotype: Its antigen is unknown.

In addition, the sample was reused for a study of T cells of mothers and their children. Per that paper: Three healthy Caucasian mothers and their six children were the donors.

The sequenced sample consisted of blood. The gene calls are TRBV20-1 and TRBJ2-1; D call uncertain. The sequence came from a boy between 10 and 17 years old in good health. The CDR3 region is CSARPLTRSYNEQFF. The CDR3 DNA follows: TGCAGTGCTAGACCTTTGACCCGCTCCTACAATGAGCAGTTCTTC.